The 20 T cell receptor beta chains given below trace back to one sample, sequenced in a study of blood T cell repertoires in COVID-19. Measured with immunoSEQ multiplex PCR; TCRdb has only the in-frame clones, and not every one. The top ten hold 4.5% to 6.5% of the sample, which has about 250,000 clones, 80% to 90% seen once. Sequencing used peripheral blood. All receptors come from a man at least 80 years old with acute or convalescent COVID-19.

This clone was observed a handful of times. The rearrangement links TRBV6-5 to TRBJ1-1; D uncertain. V lost 7 bases to trimming and J lost 0 bases, with 12 bases between them. This CDR3 has 14 amino acids. Germline lookup yields CDR1 MNHEY and CDR2 SVGAGI. The CDR3 DNA sequence: TGTGCCAGCATGATCGGAGGCTTGAACACTGAAGCTTTCTTT. This gives the protein CASMIGGLNTEAFF.

The genes are TRBV12-3 or TRBV12-4 and TRBJ2-2; TRBD1 might be the D (6 bases). The CDR3 spans 13 residues. Trimming pared 3 bases from V and 5 bases from J, leaving 7 bases between. The CDR3 loop is CASSFQGTGELFF. CDR3 sequence (DNA): TGTGCCAGCAGTTTCCAGGGGACCGGGGAGCTGTTTTTT.

This sequence joins TRBV5-1 and TRBJ2-7, with D perhaps TRBD1 (5 bases). Trimming stripped 0 bases from V and 6 bases from J, with 16 bases between. There are 15 residues in the CDR3. Germline V gene lookup returns CDR1 SGHRS and CDR2 YFSETQ. As DNA, the CDR3 is TGCGCCAGCAGCTTGGAGGGGCTGGCAATTATCGAGCAGTACTTC. Translating gives CASSLEGLAIIEQYF.

The table lists this clone with a count of one. The gene calls are TRBV25-1 and TRBJ2-5; 9 bases match TRBD2. The CDR3 spans 17 residues. Germline V lookup: CDR1 MGHDK, CDR2 SYGVNS. J was trimmed by 2 bases and V by 2 bases; bases with no gene match: 9. As DNA, the CDR3 is TGTGCCAGCAGTGAAACTACTAGCGGGCCACTTCAAGAGACCCAGTACTTC. Translated, it gives CASSETTSGPLQETQYF.

The gene calls are TRBV5-1 and TRBJ1-1, with D possibly matching TRBD1 (5 bases). Trimming took 5 bases from V and 0 from J, leaving 17 bases between them. This CDR3 is 16 amino acids long. Germline V gives CDR1 SGHRS, CDR2 YFSETQ. CDR3 protein: CASSPGQGGLNTEAFF. DNA for the CDR3: TGCGCCAGCAGTCCGGGCCAGGGCGGCCTGAACACTGAAGCTTTCTTT.

This clone was seen once. The chain has TRBV21-1 and TRBJ1-5. TRBV21-1 is listed as a pseudogene. The CDR3 is 15 residues long. CDR3 loop: CASSISGLADQPQHF. The CDR3 region has the DNA TGTGCCAGCAGCATCTCAGGGTTAGCGGATCAGCCCCAGCATTTT.

The chain has TRBV10-2 and TRBJ1-5, with a tentative D call TRBD1 (5 bases). The germline V gene encodes CDR1 WSHSY and CDR2 SAAADI. Deletions cut 5 bases from V and 8 bases from J, with 10 bases between. CDR3 size: 12 residues. The CDR3 region is CASSPGGKPQHF. The CDR3 coding sequence is TGCGCCAGCAGTCCCGGGGGGAAGCCCCAGCATTTT.

The rearrangement links TRBV24-1 to TRBJ2-5, with 7 bases aligning to TRBD2. Germline CDR1 is KGHDR and CDR2 is SFDVKD. The CDR3 has 15 amino acids. Trimming at V came to 3 bases and at J to 0 bases, leaving 3 bases not matched to a gene. The chain's CDR3 is CATSDRRGNQETQYF. The DNA for the CDR3 is TGTGCCACCAGTGATAGGCGGGGGAACCAAGAGACCCAGTACTTC.

The J gene is TRBJ2-7, the V gene TRBV6-5; D is uncertain. The V gene lost 6 bases and the J gene lost 2 bases, with 8 bases spanning the gap. CDR1 and CDR2 from the germline V gene are MNHEY and SVGAGI. This CDR3 contains 12 residues. CDR3 loop: CASSTTPYEQYF. For the CDR3, the DNA is TGTGCCAGCAGCACTACCCCCTACGAGCAGTACTTC.

V and J are TRBV5-1 and TRBJ2-1, with 11 nucleotides matching TRBD1. From germline, CDR1 is SGHRS and CDR2 YFSETQ. V was clipped by 3 bases and J by 8 bases; unmatched bases: 10. The CDR3 length is 16 residues. CDR3 in DNA: TGCGCCAGCAGCTACTCCGGGACAGGGGGACGGGATGAGCAGTTCTTC. This encodes CASSYSGTGGRDEQFF.

V and J are TRBV7-8 and TRBJ2-3; TRBD2 agrees at 11 bases. Germline CDR1 and CDR2: SGHVS and FQNEAQ. CDR3 length: 16 amino acids. J was trimmed by 6 bases and V by 3 bases; bases with no gene match: 8. The CDR3 sequence is CASSLSSGGAGDTQYF. CDR3 in DNA: TGTGCCAGCAGCTTGAGTAGCGGGGGGGCCGGGGATACGCAGTATTTT.

This clone has just one count. This sequence joins TRBV29-1 and TRBJ2-3, with D maybe TRBD1 (6 bases). Germline V gene data show CDR1 as SQVTM and CDR2 as ANQGSEA. V was trimmed by 5 bases and J by 2 bases, leaving 8 bases between them. The CDR3 spans 12 residues. CDR3 residues: CSVQGLTDTQYF. The CDR3 nucleotides are TGCAGCGTTCAGGGGCTCACAGATACGCAGTATTTT.

The chain uses TRBV19 and TRBJ2-5, with TRBD2 as a possible D gene (6 bases). This CDR3 spans 12 amino acids. V lost 3 bases and J lost 8, with 10 bases in between. From germline, CDR1 is LNHDA and CDR2 SQIVND (reference sequence). In DNA, the CDR3 is TGTGCCAGTAGTATTGAGGGAGGAACCCAGTACTTC. It specifies CASSIEGGTQYF. Drawing the rest from reference TRBV19 and TRBJ2-5, the complete variable domain is DGGITQSPKYLFRKEGQNVTLSCEQNLNHDAMYWYRQDPGQGLRLIYYSQIVNDFQKGDIAEGYSVSREKKESFPLTVTSAQKNPTAFYLCASSIEGGTQYFGPGTRLLVL.

The J gene is TRBJ2-2, the V gene TRBV5-1, with 7 nucleotides matching TRBD1. The CDR3 spans 16 residues. V lost 3 bases to trimming and J lost 2 bases; unmatched junction nucleotides: 7. Per germline, CDR1 SGHRS and CDR2 YFSETQ. CDR3 loop: CASSSSGTANTGELFF. The CDR3 nucleotides read TGCGCCAGCAGCTCTTCCGGGACAGCCAACACCGGGGAGCTGTTTTTT.

V and J are TRBV6-1 and TRBJ2-7, with 9 bases that match TRBD1. The germline V gene has CDR1 MNHNS and CDR2 SASEGT. The V segment lost 3 bases and the J segment 3 bases; nucleotides outside the gene matches: 9. There are 16 residues in the CDR3. As DNA, the CDR3 is TGTGCCAGCAGTGACCCGGGACAGGGATGGGGCTACGAGCAGTACTTC. Translating gives CASSDPGQGWGYEQYF.

The J gene is TRBJ2-3, the V gene TRBV19; D remains unclear. The CDR3 length is 14 residues. The germline CDR1 and CDR2 sequences are LNHDA and SQIVND (reference sequence). Trimming shortened V by 3 bases and J by 2 bases, and 9 bases separated the two germline ends. CDR3 bases: TGTGCCAGTAGTATGAGGTCAGTCACAGATACGCAGTATTTT. Its translation: CASSMRSVTDTQYF.

The V gene is TRBV5-1, the J gene TRBJ2-2, with a weak D call TRBD1 (6 bases). With 8 bases removed from V and 5 bases from J, the gap between germline ends came to 13 bases. The germline gives CDR1 SGHRS, CDR2 YFSETQ. There are 13 residues in the CDR3. The CDR3 DNA sequence: TGCGCCAGTCACGGAACAGGGACCGGGGAGCTGTTTTTT. It specifies CASHGTGTGELFF.

The J gene is TRBJ2-1, the V gene TRBV11-3, with D tentatively TRBD1 (6 bases). Trimming pared 6 bases from V and 4 bases from J, leaving 19 bases between. CDR3 length: 16 residues. CDR1 is SGHNT, CDR2 YENEEA, per germline. This chain's CDR3 is CASSSGGGGAYNEQFF. CDR3 DNA: TGTGCCAGCAGTTCAGGAGGTGGGGGCGCGTACAATGAGCAGTTCTTC.

V and J are TRBV7-9 and TRBJ1-1, with D uncertain. Germline loops: CDR1 SEHNR, CDR2 FQNEAQ (reference sequence). The CDR3 covers 13 residues. V was cut by 1 base and J by 5 bases, with 8 bases left in between. CDR3 DNA: TGTGCCAGCAGCTTAGACCGGGGAACTGAAGCTTTCTTT. Residues: CASSLDRGTEAFF. Looking up the rest from reference TRBV7-9 and TRBJ1-1 gives the full variable domain: DTGVSQNPRHKITKRGQNVTFRCDPISEHNRLYWYRQTLGQGPEFLTYFQNEAQLEKSRLLSDRFSAERPKGSFSTLEIQRTEQGDSAMYLCASSLDRGTEAFFGQGTRLTVV.

Concerning this clone itself: Its ends do not fully match the called genes, so a read error is possible. CDR3 region: CSTSRQRPRANTEAFF. The CDR3 coding sequence is TGCAGTACTAGTCGACAGCGACCACGGGCCAACACTGAAGCTTTCTTT. J is TRBJ1-1 and V is TRBV20-1, with a tentative D call TRBD1 (5 bases). In germline, CDR1 is DFQATT, CDR2 SNEGSKA (reference sequence). The CDR3 spans 16 residues.